Relative to its sample, the clone carrying this T cell receptor beta chain is medium-sized. The target antigen is unknown. These data are taken from a study of early T cells in non-severe SARS-CoV-2 infection. Overall study context: RNA in bulk from unsorted whole blood was sequenced, and chains were unpaired. Study findings and constraints: Matching against VDJdb likely underestimated virus-specific expansions, favoring anti-spike CD8.

The V and J ends lost 7 bases and 4 bases, in that order; junction bases with no gene match: 13. The CDR3 spans 16 residues. CDR1 SEHNR and CDR2 FQNEAQ come from the germline V gene (reference sequence). Individual cDNA molecules received unique molecular identifiers. MiXCR, run by TCRdb on the 5' RACE reads, gives a single entry per CDR3 protein. The table has about 22,000 distinct CDR3 sequences, roughly 4.5% seen once. The chain links TRBV7-9 to TRBJ2-3; 8 nucleotides match TRBD2. The sequenced sample was whole blood. This receptor was obtained from an adult who was a healthcare worker with PCR-confirmed SARS-CoV-2 infection or an uninfected control (not recorded which). The DNA of the CDR3 is TGTGCCAGCACTCCCCGGGTAGCGGGGTTCTCAGATACGCAGTATTTT. Encoded protein: CASTPRVAGFSDTQYF.